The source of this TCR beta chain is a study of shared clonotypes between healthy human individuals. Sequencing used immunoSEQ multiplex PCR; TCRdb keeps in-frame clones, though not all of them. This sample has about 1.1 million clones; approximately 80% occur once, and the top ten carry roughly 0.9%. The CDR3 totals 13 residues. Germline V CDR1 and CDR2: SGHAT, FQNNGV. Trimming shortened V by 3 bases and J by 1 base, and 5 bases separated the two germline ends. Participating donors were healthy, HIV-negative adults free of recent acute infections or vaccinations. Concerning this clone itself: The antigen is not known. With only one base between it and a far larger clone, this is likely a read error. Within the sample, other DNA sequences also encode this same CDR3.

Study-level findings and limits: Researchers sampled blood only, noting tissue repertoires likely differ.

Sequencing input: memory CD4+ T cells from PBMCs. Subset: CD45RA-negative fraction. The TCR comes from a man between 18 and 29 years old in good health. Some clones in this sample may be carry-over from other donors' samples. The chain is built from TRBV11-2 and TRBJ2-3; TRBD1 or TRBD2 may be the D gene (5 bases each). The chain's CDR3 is CASSLGGTDTQYF. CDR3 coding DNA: TGTGCCAGCAGCTTGGGGGGCACAGATACGCAGTATTTT.